A selection of T cell receptor beta chains follows, all from one sample in a study of blood T cell repertoires in COVID-19. Some clones are missing from TCRdb's copy, which holds only in-frame ones; the method was immunoSEQ multiplex PCR. The table records about 480,000 clones, 70% to 90% of them present only once. Sequenced input: PBMCs or T cells enriched from blood (not recorded which). The receptors originated from a woman between 18 and 29 years old with acute COVID-19. The CDR3 runs from the conserved cysteine through the conserved F or W. The D gene is left open where the match is weak.

j_call: TRBJ1-2
v_call: TRBV19
d_call: NA
cdr3_nt: TGTGCCAGTAGTATATTTGGGACAACCAGGTGGGGCTACACCTTC
cdr3_aa: CASSIFGTTRWGYTF

j_call: TRBJ1-3
v_call: TRBV18
d_call: NA
cdr3_nt: TGTGCCAGCTCACCACCGGGACAAGAAATCTCTGGAAACACCATATATTTT
cdr3_aa: CASSPPGQEISGNTIYF

j_call: TRBJ1-6
v_call: TRBV11-2
d_call: NA
cdr3_nt: TGTGCCAGCAGCTGGGGTACCGGGGGGCAGGCCAATAGTTCACCCCTCCACTTT
cdr3_aa: CASSWGTGGQANSSPLHF

j_call: TRBJ2-7
v_call: TRBV30
d_call: NA
cdr3_nt: TGTGCCTGGAGTGTACGATCTAGCTACGAGCAGTACTTC
cdr3_aa: CAWSVRSSYEQYF

j_call: TRBJ1-2
v_call: TRBV6-5
d_call: NA
cdr3_nt: TGTGCCAGCAGTCCAGATACTAACTATGGCTACACCTTC
cdr3_aa: CASSPDTNYGYTF

j_call: TRBJ1-5
v_call: TRBV18
d_call: TRBD1
cdr3_nt: TGTGCCAGCTCAGACAACAGGGGGCTTAGCAATCAGCCCCAGCATTTT
cdr3_aa: CASSDNRGLSNQPQHF

j_call: TRBJ2-4
v_call: TRBV19
d_call: TRBD2
cdr3_nt: TGTGCCAGTAGTATCGCGGGGGGCTCCAAAAACATTCAGTACTTC
cdr3_aa: CASSIAGGSKNIQYF

j_call: TRBJ1-4
v_call: TRBV4-1
d_call: NA
cdr3_nt: TGCGCCAGCAGCCCAGAGCCAGGGAGGTATGAAAAACTGTTTTTT
cdr3_aa: CASSPEPGRYEKLFF

j_call: TRBJ1-3
v_call: TRBV13
d_call: NA
cdr3_nt: TGTGCCAGCAGCTTAGAAGGGGGATCTGGAAACACCATATATTTT
cdr3_aa: CASSLEGGSGNTIYF

j_call: TRBJ1-6
v_call: TRBV28
d_call: NA
cdr3_nt: TGTGCCAGCAGTTTCCGCCCTGGGCTTAATTCACCCCTCCACTTT
cdr3_aa: CASSFRPGLNSPLHF

j_call: TRBJ2-7
v_call: TRBV7-8
d_call: TRBD2
cdr3_nt: TGTGCCAGCAGCGTAGTAGGGGGACTAGCCTACGAGCAGTACTTC
cdr3_aa: CASSVVGGLAYEQYF

j_call: TRBJ2-7
v_call: TRBV19
d_call: NA
cdr3_nt: TGTGCCAGTAGTATGTCGGAGAGGACCTACGAGCAGTACTTC
cdr3_aa: CASSMSERTYEQYF

j_call: TRBJ2-7
v_call: TRBV5-1
d_call: TRBD2
cdr3_nt: TGCGCCAGCAGCCCCTCTAGCGGGGTCTCCTACGAGCAGTACTTC
cdr3_aa: CASSPSSGVSYEQYF

j_call: TRBJ2-2
v_call: TRBV19
d_call: NA
cdr3_nt: TGTGCCAGTAGTGGAGGGCTCGCGAACACCGGGGAGCTGTTTTTT
cdr3_aa: CASSGGLANTGELFF

j_call: TRBJ2-7
v_call: TRBV27
d_call: TRBD2
cdr3_nt: TGTGCCAGCAGCCCCATCATTAGGAGGACTAGCGGGGTCGGAAGCGGGTACGAGCAGTACTTC
cdr3_aa: CASSPIIRRTSGVGSGYEQYF

j_call: TRBJ2-2
v_call: TRBV7-3
d_call: TRBD2
cdr3_nt: TGTGCCAGCAGGAAGACCAGGACTAGGAACACCGGGGAGCTGTTTTTT
cdr3_aa: CASRKTRTRNTGELFF

j_call: TRBJ2-3
v_call: TRBV7-2
d_call: TRBD2
cdr3_nt: TGTGCCAGCAGCTTAGCAGGCGGGAGATCAGATACGCAGTATTTT
cdr3_aa: CASSLAGGRSDTQYF

j_call: TRBJ2-4
v_call: TRBV27
d_call: TRBD2
cdr3_nt: TGTGCCAGCAGTTCGCCCTCAAGGACTAGCGAAAACATTCAGTACTTC
cdr3_aa: CASSSPSRTSENIQYF

j_call: TRBJ2-5
v_call: TRBV9
d_call: TRBD1
cdr3_nt: TGTGCCAGCAGCGCGACAGGGTTCGAGACCCAGTACTTC
cdr3_aa: CASSATGFETQYF

j_call: TRBJ1-6
v_call: TRBV6-5
d_call: TRBD1
cdr3_nt: TGTGCCAGCAGTTACTCTGGGACAGACAATTCACCCCTCCACTTT
cdr3_aa: CASSYSGTDNSPLHF

j_call: TRBJ2-7
v_call: TRBV6-5
d_call: NA
cdr3_nt: TGTGCCAGCAGTTACTCTGGGTCCAGGGAAGGGTACGAGCAGTACTTC
cdr3_aa: CASSYSGSREGYEQYF

j_call: TRBJ2-3
v_call: TRBV11-2
d_call: NA
cdr3_nt: TGTGCCAGCACCAGGATGCTTACGCAGTATTTT
cdr3_aa: CASTRMLTQYF

j_call: TRBJ2-1
v_call: TRBV27
d_call: TRBD1
cdr3_nt: TGTGCCAGCCCTAAGGGACAGGGGCCATACAATGAGCAGTTCTTC
cdr3_aa: CASPKGQGPYNEQFF

j_call: TRBJ2-5
v_call: TRBV10-1
d_call: TRBD1
cdr3_nt: TGCGCCAGCAGCACAGGGGAAGCCCAAGAGACCCAGTACTTC
cdr3_aa: CASSTGEAQETQYF

j_call: TRBJ2-5
v_call: TRBV18
d_call: TRBD1
cdr3_nt: TGTGCCAGCTCACCAACAGGGGAAGAGACCCAGTACTTC
cdr3_aa: CASSPTGEETQYF

j_call: TRBJ2-2
v_call: TRBV9
d_call: NA
cdr3_nt: TGTGCCAGCAGCGTAGAGGCGGGGACGAACACCGGGGAGCTGTTTTTT
cdr3_aa: CASSVEAGTNTGELFF

j_call: TRBJ1-1
v_call: TRBV10-3
d_call: TRBD1
cdr3_nt: TGTGCCGCCATTGCCGGGACAGGGTTTAATGAAGCTTTCTTT
cdr3_aa: CAAIAGTGFNEAFF

j_call: TRBJ1-2
v_call: TRBV12-3/TRBV12-4
d_call: TRBD1
cdr3_nt: TGTGCCAGCAGCCCGCGGACAGGGGCGGGCTACACCTTC
cdr3_aa: CASSPRTGAGYTF

j_call: TRBJ1-2
v_call: TRBV18
d_call: NA
cdr3_nt: TGTGCCAGCTCAACAGTGGATGGCAGGGGAGTCTATGGCTACACCTTC
cdr3_aa: CASSTVDGRGVYGYTF

j_call: TRBJ1-6
v_call: TRBV2
d_call: TRBD1
cdr3_nt: TGTGCCAGCAGATCGGTGGGACAGGGAAATTCACCCCTCCACTTT
cdr3_aa: CASRSVGQGNSPLHF

j_call: TRBJ2-7
v_call: TRBV3-1/TRBV3-2
d_call: TRBD2
cdr3_nt: TGTGCCAGCAGCCAAGATTGGGGGGGATACGAGCAGTACTTC
cdr3_aa: CASSQDWGGYEQYF

j_call: TRBJ2-1
v_call: TRBV11-2
d_call: TRBD2
cdr3_nt: TGTGCCATCCGGACTAGCGGGGGGAAGTCCTACAATGAGCAGTTCTTC
cdr3_aa: CAIRTSGGKSYNEQFF

j_call: TRBJ2-4
v_call: TRBV5-1
d_call: NA
cdr3_nt: TGCGCCAGCAGCCCACGGGAGTTCGCCAAAAACATTCAGTACTTC
cdr3_aa: CASSPREFAKNIQYF

j_call: TRBJ1-1
v_call: TRBV7-9
d_call: NA
cdr3_nt: TGTGCCAGCAGCTTAACTCCGAACACTGAAGCTTTCTTT
cdr3_aa: CASSLTPNTEAFF

j_call: TRBJ2-6
v_call: TRBV6-1
d_call: NA
cdr3_nt: TGTGCCAGCAGTGAAGCGCAACTCAGCGCGAACTCTGGGGCCAACGTCCTGACTTTC
cdr3_aa: CASSEAQLSANSGANVLTF

j_call: TRBJ2-3
v_call: TRBV7-2
d_call: TRBD2
cdr3_nt: TGTGCCAGCAGCTCTAGCGGGAGTCGAGGCTGGGATACGCAGTATTTT
cdr3_aa: CASSSSGSRGWDTQYF

j_call: TRBJ1-3
v_call: TRBV2
d_call: NA
cdr3_nt: TGTGCCAGTGGGGGGGGCGGAAACACCATATATTTT
cdr3_aa: CASGGGGNTIYF